The T cell receptor (beta chain) under discussion was sequenced for a study of blood T cell repertoires in COVID-19. Study as a whole: Sources were T cells, B-cell-depleted T cells, or PBMCs; the material itself was cDNA or gDNA.

Recovery among Cohort 3 donors was established by two negative PCRs, clearance, or symptom resolution. The CDR3 runs 14 residues. Germline CDR1 and CDR2: KGHSH and LQKENI. V was trimmed by 2 bases and J by 0 bases, leaving 7 bases between them. Original analysis: The assay estimated nucleated cells by amplifying reference gene primers. Generated by immunoSEQ multiplex PCR, the TCRdb table keeps only in-frame clones and is missing some. The DNA was the basis for D and trimming; V, J and clone size are from that table. Of 250,000 to 350,000 clones in the sample, about nine tenths were seen once. This clonotype was sampled from a woman between 18 and 29 years old who had recovered from COVID-19. The gene calls are TRBV18 and TRBJ1-1; D is ambiguous. The source material was PBMCs or T cells enriched from blood (not recorded which). The CDR3 reads CASSPSEVNTEAFF. Written as DNA, the CDR3 is TGTGCCAGCTCACCATCGGAGGTGAACACTGAAGCTTTCTTT.